The clone carrying this T cell receptor (beta chain) was counted a few times. Its antigen remains unknown. Assay: immunoSEQ multiplex PCR; the TCRdb copy retains only in-frame clones and omits some. The repertoire holds about 48,000 clones, with about 72% as singletons. The data are from a study of T cells in localized non-small cell lung cancer. The length of the CDR3 is 13 residues. Germline CDR1 is LNHDA and CDR2 is SQIVND (reference sequence). V was pared by 5 bases and J by 6 bases, with 14 bases between. The study, taken as a whole, reports: Appearance in adjacent lung was seen for a median around 55 of the top 100 tumor clones. T cell clonality was highest in uninvolved adjacent lung, above tumor.

The starting material was peripheral blood, obtained before any cancer treatment. The chain uses TRBV19 and TRBJ2-7, with a weak D call TRBD2 (5 bases). The sequence was obtained from a man between 40 and 75 years old with stage I squamous cell lung carcinoma. The CDR3 region has the DNA TGTGCCAGTAGTCCCGGGATGGCTAGCGAGCAGTACTTC. Its protein product is CASSPGMASEQYF.